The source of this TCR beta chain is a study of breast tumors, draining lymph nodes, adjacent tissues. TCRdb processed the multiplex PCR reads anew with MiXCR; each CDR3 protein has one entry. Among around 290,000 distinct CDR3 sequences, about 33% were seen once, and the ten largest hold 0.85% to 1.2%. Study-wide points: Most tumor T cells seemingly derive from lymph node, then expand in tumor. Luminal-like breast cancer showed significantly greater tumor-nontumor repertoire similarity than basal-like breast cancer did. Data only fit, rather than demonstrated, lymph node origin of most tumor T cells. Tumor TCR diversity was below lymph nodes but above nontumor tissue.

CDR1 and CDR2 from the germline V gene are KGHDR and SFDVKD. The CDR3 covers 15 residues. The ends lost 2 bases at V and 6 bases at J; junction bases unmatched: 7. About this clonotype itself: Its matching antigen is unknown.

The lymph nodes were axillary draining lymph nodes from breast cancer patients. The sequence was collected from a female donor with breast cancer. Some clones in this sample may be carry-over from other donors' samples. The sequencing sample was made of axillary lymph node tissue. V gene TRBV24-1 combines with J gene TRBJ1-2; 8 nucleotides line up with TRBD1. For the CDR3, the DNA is TGTGCCACCAGTGATTGCGGGACAGGCGCCGATGGCTACACCTTC. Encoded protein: CATSDCGTGADGYTF.